Included here is one T cell receptor (beta chain) sequence, with context. This specimen comes from a study of blood T cell repertoires in COVID-19. Study processing details: Amplification of reference gene primers was used by the study to estimate nucleated cell counts. Method: immunoSEQ multiplex PCR; TCRdb's copy keeps in-frame clones and lacks some. V, J and clone size were drawn from that table, and D and trimming were deduced from the DNA. The profile shows about 220,000 clones, 82% of them singletons. Sequencing was carried out using peripheral blood. This sequence originates from a woman between 70 and 85 years old with COVID-19, enrolled during active disease.

This CDR3 reads CASSLAEDRVHEQYF. The CDR3 nucleotides are TGCGCCAGCAGCTTGGCCGAAGACAGGGTCCACGAGCAGTACTTC. The chain employs TRBV5-1 and TRBJ2-7, with 7 positions matching TRBD1. Per germline, CDR1 SGHRS and CDR2 YFSETQ. With 0 bases clipped from V and 5 bases from J, the junction kept 8 bases outside the gene matches. The length of the CDR3 is 15 residues.